This T cell receptor beta chain stems from a study of blood T cells in healthy people across ages. As for the study in general: Template switching caught about one barcoded beta molecule for each two T cells. Study-wide points: More naive CD4+ cells and higher diversity marked long-lived donors relative to aged donors.

Turning to this clonotype: Its antigen is undetermined.

Together with a sample-barcoded 5' primer, a J-beta primer mix was included in a second PCR lasting about 7 to 11 cycles. TCRdb passed the 5' RACE reads through MiXCR, listing each CDR3 protein once. The repertoire holds some 900,000 distinct CDR3 sequences, around 28% seen once, with roughly 17% in the top ten. CDR3 size: 13 residues. V lost 4 bases and J lost 3, with 10 bases in between. Per the germline V gene, CDR1 is SGHRS and CDR2 is YFSETQ. The sample consisted of blood. This chain uses TRBV5-1 with TRBJ1-2, with D possibly being TRBD1 (5 bases). The sequence was collected from a woman older than 75 in good health. The CDR3 reads CASSVLGDYGYTF. The CDR3 nucleotides read TGCGCCAGCAGCGTCCTGGGGGACTATGGCTACACCTTC.